A single sample is the source of the 10 T cell receptor beta chains below, sequenced in a study of blood T cell repertoires in COVID-19. Produced via immunoSEQ multiplex PCR; TCRdb's table is partial and in-frame only. The sample contains some 100,000 clones, nearly 90% of which appear only once. The source material was peripheral blood. These receptors were taken from a woman in her fifties or sixties with acute or convalescent COVID-19.

The chain is built from TRBV3-1 (or the pseudogene TRBV3-2) and TRBJ2-1; 10 positions match TRBD2. Germline V gives CDR1 LGHDT, CDR2 YNNKEL (reference sequence). CDR3 size: 16 residues. The ends lost 1 base at V and 8 bases at J; junction bases unmatched: 8. DNA for the CDR3: TGTGCCAGCAGCCAAGTAATCCTAGCGGGAGACCATGAGCAGTTCTTC. Protein product: CASSQVILAGDHEQFF.

DNA for the CDR3: TGCAGCGTCGTGACAGGGAACTATGGCTACACCTTC. Translated, it gives CSVVTGNYGYTF. The chain has TRBV29-1 and TRBJ1-2; 7 positions agree with TRBD1. CDR1 SQVTM and CDR2 ANQGSEA come from the germline V gene. The length of the CDR3 is 12 residues. Unmatched junction bases numbered 3, after V lost 6 bases and J lost 2 bases.

The rearrangement joins TRBV5-1 to TRBJ1-4; the match to TRBD1 covers 7 bases. CDR1 and CDR2 from the germline V gene are SGHRS and YFSETQ. V shed 3 bases and J 3 bases; nucleotides not matched to a gene: 14. The CDR3 consists of 18 residues. The CDR3: CASSSNSGTEVPNEKLFF. As DNA, the CDR3 is TGCGCCAGCAGCTCTAACTCCGGGACAGAAGTGCCTAATGAAAAACTGTTTTTT. The entire variable domain, with the rest obtained from reference TRBV5-1 and TRBJ1-4, is as follows: KAGVTQTPRYLIKTRGQQVTLSCSPISGHRSVSWYQQTPGQGLQFLFEYFSETQRNKGNFPGRFSGRQFSNSRSEMNVSTLELGDSALYLCASSSNSGTEVPNEKLFFGSGTQLSVL.

This clone was seen only a few times. The chain links TRBV11-3 to TRBJ1-1; D uncertain. CDR1 is SGHNT, CDR2 YENEEA, per germline. The CDR3 runs 13 residues. The ends were cut back, 2 bases at V and 0 bases at J, with 4 bases in the middle. Here the CDR3 DNA reads TGTGCCAGCAGCTTACGGTTGAACACTGAAGCTTTCTTT. As protein: CASSLRLNTEAFF.

This sequence joins TRBV11-2 and TRBJ2-3; 12 nucleotides line up with TRBD2. V dropped 5 bases and J dropped 3; count of bases not matched to a gene: 6. The CDR3 sequence is 16 residues long. CDR1 and CDR2 (germline): SGHAT, FQNNGV. The CDR3 reads CASSTLAGGPTDTQYF. The CDR3 DNA reads TGTGCCAGCAGCACCCTAGCGGGAGGGCCGACAGATACGCAGTATTTT.

V gene TRBV7-2 combines with J gene TRBJ2-5; D may be TRBD2 (6 bases). The V gene's germline CDR1 is SGHTA and CDR2 FQGNSA. V lost 3 bases and J lost 0, with 14 bases in between. The CDR3 is 16 residues long. The CDR3 here is CASSFRRGTYQETQYF. The DNA for the CDR3 is TGTGCCAGCAGCTTTCGCCGGGGGACGTACCAAGAGACCCAGTACTTC.

The sample holds a few counts of this clone. V usage is TRBV6-5 and J usage is TRBJ2-1; D remains ambiguous. Trimming left V 8 bases short and J 12 bases short, with 20 bases between. CDR1 and CDR2 (germline): MNHEY, SVGAGI. The CDR3 sequence is 13 residues long. CDR3 loop: CASRPSVSLGQFF. The CDR3 nucleotides are TGTGCCAGCCGGCCTAGTGTCTCCCTTGGGCAGTTCTTC.

The rearrangement uses TRBV28 and TRBJ1-1, with 8 bases matching TRBD1. Trimming removed 6 bases from V and 2 bases from J; junction bases left unmatched: 5. The CDR3 has 14 amino acids. From germline, CDR1 is MDHEN and CDR2 SYDVKM. Here the CDR3 reads CASRSGQANTEAFF. CDR3 nucleotide sequence: TGTGCCAGCAGATCGGGACAGGCAAACACTGAAGCTTTCTTT.

The gene calls are TRBV6-5 and TRBJ1-2; 8 bases are a match to TRBD1. From germline, CDR1 is MNHEY and CDR2 SVGAGI. J was trimmed by 2 bases and V by 2 bases; bases with no gene match: 7. The CDR3 is 16 amino acids. CDR3 sequence reads: CASSYLNRGKNYGYTF. In DNA, the CDR3 is TGTGCCAGCAGTTACCTGAACAGGGGGAAGAACTATGGCTACACCTTC.

The chain uses TRBV5-4 and TRBJ2-7, with 8 bases identical to TRBD2. The CDR3 runs 14 residues. Germline V CDR1 and CDR2: SGHNT, YYREEE (reference sequence). The junction had 0 bases not matched to a gene; V was cut back by 0 bases and J by 1 base. CDR3 loop: CASSLERESYEQYF. CDR3 DNA: TGTGCCAGCAGCTTGGAGCGGGAGTCCTACGAGCAGTACTTC.